What follows is one TCR beta chain and its context. This record belongs to a study of blood T cell repertoires in COVID-19. V lost 3 bases, J lost 5 bases, and 4 bases stayed unmatched. The CDR3 length is 14 residues. Germline CDR1 and CDR2: MDHEN and SYDVKM. The assay was immunoSEQ multiplex PCR, and TCRdb's table has in-frame clones only and misses some. The repertoire consists of roughly 190,000 clones, with about 81% occurring once and the leading ten covering 3.2%. The specimen was PBMCs or T cells enriched from blood (not recorded which). The receptor comes from a woman aged 25 to 39 who had recovered from COVID-19. This rearrangement joins TRBV28 to TRBJ1-1; TRBD1 aligns across 9 bases. The CDR3 DNA is TGTGCCAGCAGTTTGACAGGGGGGTTTACTGAAGCTTTCTTT. Its translation: CASSLTGGFTEAFF.